Listed here is a single TCR beta chain. What it binds is not known. One entry per CDR3 protein, called by TCRdb with MiXCR from the 5' RACE reads. The sample lists about 460,000 distinct CDR3 sequences; 14% were seen once. The entry originates in a study of identical twins. Study results and caveats: Low generation probability was overrepresented in out-of-frame alpha sequences shared by twins.

Trimming took off 5 bases at V and 6 bases at J, with 23 bases between the two ends. The germline gives CDR1 SGHNT, CDR2 YENEEA. The CDR3 runs 17 residues. The data were also submitted as part of a second study, on yellow fever vaccine responses in identical twins. As reported in that work: Twins' vaccine T cell response reportedly seemed partly convergent, partly personalized.

The source is a young woman in good health. Sequencing was performed on CD4+ T cells sorted from blood. V gene TRBV11-3 combines with J gene TRBJ2-1; possible D gene TRBD2, 7 bases. The CDR3 loop is CASSVISVGGAGNEQFF. The CDR3 DNA follows: TGTGCCAGCAGCGTCATTAGCGTGGGGGGGGCGGGCAATGAGCAGTTCTTC.